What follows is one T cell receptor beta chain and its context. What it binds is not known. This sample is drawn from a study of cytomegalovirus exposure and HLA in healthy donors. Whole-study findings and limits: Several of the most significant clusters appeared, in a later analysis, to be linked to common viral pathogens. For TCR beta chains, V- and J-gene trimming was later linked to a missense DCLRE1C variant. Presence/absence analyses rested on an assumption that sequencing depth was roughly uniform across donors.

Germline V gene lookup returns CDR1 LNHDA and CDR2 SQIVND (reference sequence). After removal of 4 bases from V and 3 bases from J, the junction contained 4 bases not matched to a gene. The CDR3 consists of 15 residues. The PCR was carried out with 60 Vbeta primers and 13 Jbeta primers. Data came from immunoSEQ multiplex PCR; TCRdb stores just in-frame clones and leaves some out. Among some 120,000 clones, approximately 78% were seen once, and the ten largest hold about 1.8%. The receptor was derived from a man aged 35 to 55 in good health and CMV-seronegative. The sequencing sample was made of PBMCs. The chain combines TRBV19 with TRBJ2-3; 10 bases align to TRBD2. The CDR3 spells CASSTQRGGTDTQYF. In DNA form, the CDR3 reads TGTGCCAGTAGTACACAGCGGGGGGGTACAGATACGCAGTATTTT.